This TCR beta chain was documented in a study of T-cell reconstitution after alpha-beta-depleted transplantation in children. This sample's TCRbeta library carried unique molecular identifier barcodes. TCRdb reprocessed the PCR reads with MiXCR, giving one entry per CDR3 protein. The sample contains about 540,000 distinct CDR3 sequences, approximately 20% of which appear only once. Trimming cost V 0 bases and J 4 bases, with 19 bases left between them. The CDR3 is 17 residues long. Germline V gene lookup returns CDR1 SGHRS and CDR2 YFSETQ. The source material was PBMCs from the stem cell graft donor, sampled from the stem cell graft. The TCR originated in a human donor who donated a stem cell graft to a child with acute lymphoblastic leukemia. The chain combines TRBV5-1 with TRBJ1-1; tentative D call: TRBD1 (6 bases). CDR3 bases: TGCGCCAGCAGCTTGGCCTCTGGGGGCGCCGGGGTCACTGAAGCTTTCTTT. Its translation is CASSLASGGAGVTEAFF.